Described below is a single TCR beta chain sequence and its context. The sample comes from a study of blood T cell repertoires in COVID-19. On the study more broadly: Samples representing acute and convalescent COVID-19 were sourced from the United States, Italy and Spain.

Assay used: immunoSEQ multiplex PCR; TCRdb lists only in-frame clones, some missing. This sample has fewer than 200,000 clones, with approximately 87% found just once. The sample taken for sequencing was peripheral blood. This sequence was found in a man aged 65 to 85 with active or convalescent COVID-19.

The CDR3 DNA follows: TGTGCCAGCAGCCCAGTCGGGGGTGGCACTGAAGCTTTCTTT. This sequence encodes CASSPVGGGTEAFF. The gene calls are TRBV9 and TRBJ1-1; perhaps TRBD1 as D (5 bases). The V gene lost 4 bases and the J gene lost 4 bases, with 14 bases spanning the gap. CDR1 is SGDLS and CDR2 is YYNGEE in the germline V gene. This CDR3 has 14 residues.